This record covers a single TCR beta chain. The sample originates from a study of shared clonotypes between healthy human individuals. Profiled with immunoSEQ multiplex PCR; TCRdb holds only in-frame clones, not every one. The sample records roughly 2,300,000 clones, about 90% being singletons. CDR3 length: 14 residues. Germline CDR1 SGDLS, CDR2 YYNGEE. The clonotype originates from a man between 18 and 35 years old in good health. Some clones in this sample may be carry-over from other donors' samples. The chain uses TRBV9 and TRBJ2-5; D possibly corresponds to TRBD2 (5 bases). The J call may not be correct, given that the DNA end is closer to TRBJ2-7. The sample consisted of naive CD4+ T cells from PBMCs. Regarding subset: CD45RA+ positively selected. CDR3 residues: CASSVMGSSYEQYF. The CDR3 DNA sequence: TGTGCCAGCAGCGTGATGGGGAGCTCCTACGAGCAGTACTTC.